The rows below give T cell receptor beta chains drawn from one sample of a study of cytotoxic CD8 clonotypes in ibrutinib-treated CLL. Only in-frame clones appear in the TCRdb table, and some are missing; sequencing was by immunoSEQ multiplex PCR. The top ten hold roughly 1.9% of the sample, which has around 150,000 clones, 81% seen once. The sequencing used PBMCs, collected after 12 months of ibrutinib treatment. The origin of the receptors is a human donor with chronic lymphocytic leukemia. Both conserved end residues are part of each CDR3. Each record gives: V gene, D gene, J gene, clone size, CDR3 protein, CDR3 DNA. A D gene is named only where the DNA matches it firmly. Only some rows state a clone size, as once, few, many or a class for expanded clones.

>TRBV2|TRBD1|TRBJ2-1|once
CASGRTGGLAPLF
TGTGCCAGCGGTCGGACAGGGGGCTTGGCGCCACTCTTC
>TRBV28|-|TRBJ2-7|-
CASSLPSLGAYEQYF
TGTGCCAGCAGTTTACCCTCTCTAGGGGCCTACGAGCAGTACTTC
>TRBV29-1|-|TRBJ1-1|-
CSLKRGPEAFF
TGCAGCCTCAAGCGGGGACCTGAAGCTTTCTTT
>TRBV4-2|-|TRBJ2-1|-
CASRQDLSDNEQFF
TGTGCCAGCAGACAAGATCTCTCGGACAATGAGCAGTTCTTC
>TRBV5-3|TRBD2|TRBJ2-1|few
CARSLKPPERGTSGRVDEQFF
TGTGCCAGAAGCTTGAAGCCCCCCGAGCGAGGGACTAGCGGGAGAGTGGATGAGCAGTTCTTC
>TRBV9|-|TRBJ1-5|-
CASSATGMSQPQHF
TGTGCCAGCAGCGCAACAGGGATGTCCCAGCCCCAGCATTTT
>TRBV21-1|-|TRBJ2-4|once
CASSRKNIQYF
TGTGCCAGCAGCAGGAAAAACATTCAGTACTTC
>TRBV7-2|TRBD2|TRBJ2-3|few
CASSSATSGARDTQYF
TGTGCCAGCAGCTCCGCTACTAGCGGGGCTAGAGATACGCAGTATTTT
>TRBV2|TRBD1|TRBJ1-4|-
CASRRTGIRSNEKLFF
TGTGCCAGCAGGAGGACAGGGATACGATCTAATGAAAAACTGTTTTTT
>TRBV5-6|TRBD1|TRBJ2-1|-
CASKGQGIGNEQFF
TGTGCCAGCAAGGGACAGGGGATAGGCAATGAGCAGTTCTTC
>TRBV28|TRBD1|TRBJ1-6|-
CASSSSGTGDSPLHF
TGTGCCAGCAGTTCCTCCGGGACAGGGGATTCACCCCTCCACTTT
>TRBV19|TRBD2|TRBJ2-3|-
CASSTTTQRGTTNTQYF
TGTGCCAGTAGTACAACCACTCAGCGGGGTACCACAAATACGCAGTATTTT
>TRBV2|-|TRBJ1-3|-
CATATSGGPGNTIYF
TGTGCCACCGCGACAAGCGGTGGACCTGGAAACACCATATATTTT
>TRBV7-8|-|TRBJ2-3|-
CASSLGVGWSTDTQYF
TGTGCCAGCAGCTTAGGAGTTGGCTGGAGCACAGATACGCAGTATTTT
>TRBV6-1|-|TRBJ2-4|-
CASSERQGGIQYF
TGTGCCAGCAGTGAGCGACAGGGAGGAATTCAGTACTTC
>TRBV2|-|TRBJ1-1|-
CASGTEAFF
TGTGCCAGCGGCACTGAAGCTTTCTTT
>TRBV7-2|TRBD2|TRBJ2-5|once
CASSYGLAGGPRETQYF
TGTGCCAGCAGCTACGGACTAGCGGGGGGGCCTAGGGAGACCCAGTACTTC
>TRBV5-6|-|TRBJ1-2|-
CASSLATSPAENYYGYTF
TGTGCCAGCAGCTTGGCCACGTCGCCGGCGGAAAACTACTATGGCTACACCTTC
>TRBV7-9|-|TRBJ1-5|-
CASSQEGGGNQPQHF
TGTGCCAGCAGCCAAGAGGGGGGAGGAAATCAGCCCCAGCATTTT
>TRBV7-3|-|TRBJ2-1|-
CASSSHWGEQFF
TGTGCCAGCAGCTCCCATTGGGGTGAGCAGTTCTTC
>TRBV4-2|TRBD1|TRBJ2-4|-
CASSQVRTGLPSPPKNIQYF
TGTGCCAGCAGCCAAGTCCGGACAGGGCTCCCTTCACCGCCCAAAAACATTCAGTACTTC
>TRBV5-1|-|TRBJ1-1|once
CASSPLVRNTEAFF
TGCGCCAGCAGCCCACTAGTTAGGAACACTGAAGCTTTCTTT
>TRBV6-1|-|TRBJ1-4|-
CASTNSGSNEKLFF
TGTGCCAGCACAAACTCAGGGTCAAATGAAAAACTGTTTTTT
>TRBV9|-|TRBJ1-5|-
CASSKGGADQPQHF
TGTGCCAGCAGCAAGGGGGGGGCTGATCAGCCCCAGCATTTT
>TRBV7-2|TRBD2|TRBJ2-4|-
CASSLQSLAGGRWNIQYF
TGTGCCAGCAGCTTGCAATCACTAGCGGGGGGGCGATGGAACATTCAGTACTTC
>TRBV7-2|-|TRBJ1-1|-
CASSDYRDTEAFF
TGTGCCAGCAGCGACTACAGGGATACTGAAGCTTTCTTT
>TRBV18|TRBD1|TRBJ1-1|-
CASSPLTGADTEAFF
TGTGCCAGCTCACCCCTAACAGGGGCGGACACTGAAGCTTTCTTT
>TRBV5-8|-|TRBJ1-1|-
CASSLGQRNTEAFF
TGTGCCAGCAGCTTAGGTCAGAGGAACACTGAAGCTTTCTTT